This record covers a single T cell receptor beta chain. Its antigen is undetermined. The data stem from a study of cytomegalovirus exposure and HLA in healthy donors. Points from the study as a whole: Compared with the roughly 730-donor mean, an Asian-associated ancestry cluster reportedly had fewer N-insertions, according to a later analysis. In a later analysis, the majority of CMV-associated beta chains seemingly showed HLA restriction. An analysis that was carried out later associated approximately 17,000 TCR beta sequences with HLA alleles at 0.05 false discovery rate.

Germline CDR1 and CDR2: LNHNV and YYDKDF (reference sequence). This CDR3 contains 15 residues. V was trimmed by 0 bases and J by 0 bases, leaving 6 bases between them. PCR amplification relied on 60 Vbeta primers (plus 13 Jbeta primers). Measured with immunoSEQ multiplex PCR; TCRdb has only the in-frame clones, and not every one. The data hold some 120,000 clones, with roughly 78% observed a single time. Nominally healthy donors were sampled, though unrecorded immune exposures were likely. Sequenced sample: PBMCs. The chain has TRBV15 and TRBJ2-1; TRBD1 might be the D (5 bases). The source of this sequence is a man in his thirties or forties in good health and CMV-seropositive. CDR3 nucleotide sequence: TGTGCCACCAGCAGAGATCAGGGCTCCTACAATGAGCAGTTCTTC. Translation: CATSRDQGSYNEQFF.